Listed below are T cell receptor beta chains from one sample, sequenced in a study of cytomegalovirus exposure and HLA in healthy donors. The protocol was immunoSEQ multiplex PCR, while the TCRdb copy is restricted to in-frame clones and leaves out a portion. The sample comprises over 150,000 clones, approximately 80% of which are singletons, and more than 8% rests with the top ten. The sequenced material came from PBMCs. These TCRs come from a male donor in good health and CMV-seropositive. CDR3s include the opening cysteine and the closing phenylalanine or tryptophan. D genes are given only for firm matches. Size is stated for part of the rows, as once, few or many counts, or as a class when the clone is expanded.

clone_size	d_call	v_call	j_call	cdr3_aa	cdr3_nt
NA	TRBD2	TRBV6-5	TRBJ2-3	CASEAGPTDTQYF	TGTGCCAGCGAAGCGGGGCCTACAGATACGCAGTATTTT
NA	TRBD2	TRBV5-8	TRBJ2-3	CASSLGRGGSRDTQYF	TGTGCCAGCAGCTTGGGCCGGGGGGGCTCCCGAGATACGCAGTATTTT
once	NA	TRBV30	TRBJ1-2	CAWTETNYGYTF	TGTGCCTGGACAGAAACTAACTATGGCTACACCTTC
NA	NA	TRBV19	TRBJ1-6	CASSSHLQGGADNSPLHF	TGTGCCAGTAGTTCCCATCTTCAGGGTGGGGCCGATAATTCACCCCTCCACTTT
NA	NA	TRBV28	TRBJ1-5	CASSPPPVPNQPQHF	TGTGCCAGCAGTCCTCCTCCGGTGCCCAATCAGCCCCAGCATTTT
NA	NA	TRBV19	TRBJ1-3	CASSTSATEGNTIYF	TGTGCCAGTAGTACTTCAGCGACAGAGGGAAACACCATATATTTT
NA	NA	TRBV28	TRBJ1-5	CASSLPGGGGDQPQHF	TGTGCCAGCAGCCTCCCTGGGGGCGGGGGGGATCAGCCCCAGCATTTT
NA	TRBD2	TRBV7-9	TRBJ2-3	CASSSPLAGVTDTQYF	TGTGCCAGCAGCTCCCCACTAGCGGGGGTCACAGATACGCAGTATTTT
NA	NA	TRBV11-2	TRBJ1-5	CASSLAAGGNQPQHF	TGTGCCAGCAGCTTAGCGGCAGGGGGCAATCAGCCCCAGCATTTT
NA	TRBD1	TRBV18	TRBJ1-2	CASSPDRDYGYTF	TGTGCCAGCTCACCCGACAGGGACTATGGCTACACCTTC
NA	TRBD1	TRBV27	TRBJ1-2	CASSLSTGGWGVYGYTF	TGTGCCAGCAGTCTCTCGACAGGGGGCTGGGGAGTATATGGCTACACCTTC
NA	NA	TRBV30	TRBJ2-7	CAWSRRLEGEQYF	TGTGCCTGGAGCCGCCGTTTGGAGGGCGAGCAGTACTTC
few	NA	TRBV4-3	TRBJ1-2	CASSQVRFQGFGYTF	TGCGCCAGCAGCCAAGTAAGATTCCAGGGCTTTGGCTACACCTTC
few	TRBD2	TRBV29-1	TRBJ2-2	CSATAGGYTGELFF	TGCAGCGCAACCGCGGGGGGTTATACCGGGGAGCTGTTTTTT
few	NA	TRBV19	TRBJ1-2	CASSHQGGYTF	TGTGCCAGTAGTCATCAGGGTGGCTACACCTTC
NA	TRBD2	TRBV29-1	TRBJ2-5	CSVGLAETQYF	TGCAGCGTGGGACTAGCTGAGACCCAGTACTTC
once	NA	TRBV11-2	TRBJ1-1	CASSPITGKDTEAFF	TGTGCCAGCAGCCCAATTACAGGGAAGGACACTGAAGCTTTCTTT
NA	NA	TRBV4-3	TRBJ2-1	CASSPGPGFQIDNEQFF	TGCGCCAGCAGCCCCGGGCCAGGGTTTCAGATAGACAATGAGCAGTTCTTC
NA	TRBD2	TRBV4-3	TRBJ2-3	CASSQDLAGGTDTQYF	TGCGCCAGCAGCCAAGATTTGGCGGGGGGCACAGATACGCAGTATTTT
NA	TRBD1	TRBV18	TRBJ1-1	CASSSGQGLFGLATEAFF	TGTGCCAGCTCATCGGGACAGGGCCTATTTGGATTGGCCACTGAAGCTTTCTTT
NA	TRBD1	TRBV18	TRBJ2-1	CASSAGQGAYNEQFF	TGTGCCAGCTCGGCTGGACAGGGGGCCTACAATGAGCAGTTCTTC
once	NA	TRBV10-2	TRBJ2-2	CASPGPSGTGELFF	TGCGCCAGCCCTGGGCCTTCAGGCACCGGGGAGCTGTTTTTT
NA	NA	TRBV6-5	TRBJ2-7	CASSRGLPYEQYF	TGTGCCAGCAGCAGGGGTCTCCCCTACGAGCAGTACTTC
NA	NA	TRBV19	TRBJ2-6	CATLPSDYSGANGLTF	TGTGCCACCTTACCGTCGGACTACTCTGGGGCCAACGGCCTGACTTTC
NA	NA	TRBV6-5	TRBJ2-7	CASSRPPAGQYF	TGTGCCAGCAGTCGCCCTCCGGCGGGGCAGTACTTC
NA	NA	TRBV5-4	TRBJ1-6	CASSLGGGVGNSPLHF	TGTGCCAGCAGCTTGGGTGGCGGGGTAGGTAATTCACCCCTCCACTTT
NA	TRBD2	TRBV10-3	TRBJ2-1	CATHQSGGNEQFF	TGTGCCACCCACCAGTCGGGGGGCAATGAGCAGTTCTTC
NA	NA	TRBV2	TRBJ1-1	CASRSQGGNTEAFF	TGTGCCAGCAGGTCGCAGGGAGGAAACACTGAAGCTTTCTTT
few	TRBD1	TRBV4-3	TRBJ2-3	CASSQDPTGPLTQYF	TGCGCCAGCAGCCAAGACCCGACAGGGCCTCTTACGCAGTATTTT
NA	NA	TRBV5-6	TRBJ1-1	CASSLARGFVEAFF	TGTGCCAGCAGCTTGGCCCGGGGGTTCGTTGAAGCTTTCTTT
NA	NA	TRBV4-3	TRBJ2-7	CASSQEGGAGYEQYF	TGCGCCAGCAGCCAAGAGGGGGGGGCAGGCTACGAGCAGTACTTC
few	NA	TRBV6-5	TRBJ2-2	CASNAGATGELFF	TGTGCCAGCAACGCAGGGGCCACCGGGGAGCTGTTTTTT
few	NA	TRBV7-2	TRBJ2-1	CASSLSYPGEQFF	TGTGCCAGCAGCTTAAGTTATCCCGGGGAGCAGTTCTTC
NA	NA	TRBV30	TRBJ1-4	CAWSVKGRRDEKLFF	TGTGCCTGGAGTGTAAAAGGCCGGAGGGATGAAAAACTGTTTTTT
NA	TRBD1	TRBV9	TRBJ1-1	CASSPYRGTEAFF	TGTGCCAGCAGCCCGTACAGGGGAACTGAAGCTTTCTTT
NA	NA	TRBV5-1	TRBJ2-1	CASHRGEAYNEQFF	TGCGCCAGCCACCGGGGAGAGGCCTACAATGAGCAGTTCTTC
once	NA	TRBV12-5	TRBJ2-5	CASGLGDPFRVGQETQYF	TGTGCTAGTGGTTTGGGGGATCCCTTCAGGGTGGGTCAAGAGACCCAGTACTTC
once	TRBD1	TRBV7-2	TRBJ2-7	CASSSQGGPYEQYF	TGTGCCAGCAGCTCACAGGGGGGCCCCTACGAGCAGTACTTC
NA	TRBD1	TRBV7-9	TRBJ2-1	CASSVIRGRIDEQFF	TGTGCCAGCAGCGTAATAAGGGGGCGCATCGATGAGCAGTTCTTC
NA	TRBD1	TRBV2	TRBJ2-1	CASSGTGGDEQFF	TGTGCCAGCAGTGGGACAGGGGGTGATGAGCAGTTCTTC
NA	NA	TRBV28	TRBJ1-2	CASSFPRGFNYGYTF	TGTGCCAGCAGTTTCCCCAGGGGCTTTAACTATGGCTACACCTTC
NA	TRBD1	TRBV27	TRBJ2-7	CASRGTDTYEQYF	TGTGCCAGCAGAGGGACAGATACCTACGAGCAGTACTTC
NA	NA	TRBV27	TRBJ2-7	CASTTPGYEQYF	TGTGCCAGCACCACTCCAGGTTACGAGCAGTACTTC
NA	NA	TRBV5-6	TRBJ1-5	CASSLAGVSNQPQHF	TGTGCCAGCAGCTTGGCGGGGGTTAGCAATCAGCCCCAGCATTTT
NA	TRBD1	TRBV4-3	TRBJ1-2	CASSPGQGLNYGYTF	TGCGCCAGCAGCCCGGGACAGGGCTTAAACTATGGCTACACCTTC
NA	TRBD2	TRBV4-3	TRBJ2-7	CASSQGAGAPYF	TGCGCCAGCAGCCAAGGAGCGGGAGCCCCGTACTTC
NA	NA	TRBV5-1	TRBJ2-1	CASTVSGVYNEQFF	TGCGCCAGCACCGTCTCCGGGGTATACAATGAGCAGTTCTTC
NA	NA	TRBV6-6	TRBJ1-2	CASAGSLYGYTF	TGTGCCAGCGCCGGGAGCCTCTATGGCTACACCTTC
NA	NA	TRBV7-6	TRBJ2-2	CASSLAWRGIGELFF	TGTGCCAGCAGCTTAGCATGGCGGGGAATCGGGGAGCTGTTTTTT
NA	NA	TRBV7-9	TRBJ1-4	CASSLGAGQNEKLFF	TGTGCCAGCAGCTTAGGTGCCGGACAAAATGAAAAACTGTTTTTT
NA	TRBD2	TRBV9	TRBJ2-1	CASSHSGRTDNEQFF	TGTGCCAGCAGCCATAGCGGGAGGACCGACAATGAGCAGTTCTTC
NA	TRBD1	TRBV23-1	TRBJ1-5	CASSQSGDRPSWQPQHF	TGCGCCAGCAGTCAATCGGGGGACAGGCCTTCTTGGCAGCCCCAGCATTTT
NA	NA	TRBV2	TRBJ1-1	CASRRGQTRSEAFF	TGTGCCAGCAGAAGAGGACAGACTCGGTCTGAAGCTTTCTTT
NA	NA	TRBV9	TRBJ2-2	CASSVADSDTGELFF	TGTGCCAGCAGCGTAGCGGATAGCGACACCGGGGAGCTGTTTTTT
NA	TRBD2	TRBV30	TRBJ2-3	CAWSLAGGSHTQYF	TGTGCCTGGTCCCTAGCGGGAGGGTCACATACGCAGTATTTT
NA	NA	TRBV19	TRBJ2-5	CASSIDALAGSETQYF	TGTGCCAGTAGTATAGATGCCCTCGCAGGGTCGGAGACCCAGTACTTC
few	TRBD2	TRBV7-2	TRBJ2-5	CASTRRASGGQETQYF	TGTGCCAGCACCAGGAGGGCTAGCGGGGGCCAAGAGACCCAGTACTTC
NA	NA	TRBV10-1	TRBJ2-5	CASSESRAAGTQYF	TGCGCCAGCAGTGAGTCGAGGGCGGCCGGGACCCAGTACTTC